This T cell receptor beta chain was observed in a study of cytomegalovirus exposure and HLA in healthy donors. The study, taken as a whole, reports: Subsequent analysis revealed that first-cohort TCR clusters tended to co-occur in the 120 validation repertoires. The authors enumerated over 150 TCR beta chains as linked to cytomegalovirus. Most TCR sequences were uncommon, yet certain public TCRs appeared in many donors.

Concerning this clone itself: Its matching antigen is unknown.

Repertoires were generated with immunoSEQ multiplex PCR, while TCRdb's copy carries only in-frame clones and drops some. The sample has about 200,000 clones; over 80% are singletons. The donors were in the approximately 120-subject validation cohort; that cohort was separate from the roughly 700-subject first cohort. Sample: PBMCs. The TCR sequence derives from a woman between 18 and 29 years old in good health and CMV-seronegative.

This CDR3 reads CASSQDSSGANVLTF. As DNA, the CDR3 is TGCGCCAGCAGCCAGGACAGCTCTGGGGCCAACGTCCTGACTTTC. This chain connects TRBV4-1 to TRBJ2-6, with D possibly TRBD1 on 6 matching bases. The CDR3 sequence is 15 residues long. Trimming cost V 3 bases and J 0 bases, with 6 bases left between them. Looked up from germline, CDR1 is MGHRA and CDR2 is YSYEKL.